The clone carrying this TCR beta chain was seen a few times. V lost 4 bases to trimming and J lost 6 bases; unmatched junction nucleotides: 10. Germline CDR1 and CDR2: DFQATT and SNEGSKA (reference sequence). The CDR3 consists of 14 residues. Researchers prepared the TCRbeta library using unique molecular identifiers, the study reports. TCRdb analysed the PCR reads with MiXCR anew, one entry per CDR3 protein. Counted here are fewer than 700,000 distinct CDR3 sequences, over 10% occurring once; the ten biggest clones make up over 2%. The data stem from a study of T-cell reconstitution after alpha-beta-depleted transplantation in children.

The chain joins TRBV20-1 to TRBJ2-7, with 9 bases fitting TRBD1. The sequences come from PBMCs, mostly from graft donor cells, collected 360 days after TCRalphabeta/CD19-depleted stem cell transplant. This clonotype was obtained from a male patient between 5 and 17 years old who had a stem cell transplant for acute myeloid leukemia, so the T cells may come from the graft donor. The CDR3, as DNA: TGCAGTGCTATCCTACAGGGGGCGAGTCGCGAGCAGTACTTC. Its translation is CSAILQGASREQYF.